What follows is one T cell receptor beta chain and its context. One entry per CDR3 protein results from TCRdb running MiXCR on the 5' RACE reads. The sample gives about 470,000 distinct CDR3 sequences, about 24% of which show up once; about 3% is in the top ten. This sample is part of a study of identical twins. Between the trimmed V and J ends, which lost 6 bases and 3 bases, there was a span of 14 bases. CDR3 length: 14 amino acids. CDR1 is LGHNT and CDR2 is FRNRAP in the germline V gene. The same sample was also studied in work on T cells expressing NK-cell markers.

This TCR was sampled from a woman aged 18-29 years in good health. The sequencing input was CD4+ T cells sorted from blood. This chain connects TRBV12-5 to TRBJ1-1; D remains ambiguous. The CDR3 bases are TGTGCTAGTGGAGGGCATCTTTTTGACACTGAAGCTTTCTTT. It specifies CASGGHLFDTEAFF.